Listed below are T cell receptor beta chains from one sample, sequenced in a study of blood T cell repertoires in COVID-19. The data were produced by immunoSEQ multiplex PCR, yet TCRdb's version contains in-frame clones alone and is incomplete. This sample has 90,000 to 120,000 clones, with around 89% found just once. The sequencing input was peripheral blood. All receptors come from a man between 45 and 60 years old with active or convalescent COVID-19. Each CDR3 is given with its conserved first and last residue. D genes are given only for firm matches.

d_gene,j_gene,v_gene,CDR3aa
TRBD2,TRBJ2-1,TRBV27,CATRPTSGRADEQFF
NA,TRBJ1-6,TRBV5-1,CASSPSPQGMNSPLHF
NA,TRBJ2-7,TRBV3-1/TRBV3-2,CASSQGHSYEQYF
TRBD2,TRBJ2-1,TRBV6-5,CASRHDGTSIDEQFF
TRBD2,TRBJ2-1,TRBV28,CASRMGRGGPHEQFF
NA,TRBJ2-1,TRBV24-1,CASPPNEQFF
TRBD2,TRBJ2-7,TRBV9,CASSVSLAGGEEQYF
TRBD1,TRBJ2-7,TRBV3-1/TRBV3-2,CASRHGQGVDEQYF
NA,TRBJ1-2,TRBV24-1,CATSASGSGDYGYTF
NA,TRBJ2-7,TRBV10-2,CASMLRLRYEQYF
NA,TRBJ2-3,TRBV19,CASSPLGHPTDTQYF
TRBD1,TRBJ2-5,TRBV4-3,CASSKGQGQETQYF